This paragraph covers one TCR beta chain sequence. The CDR3 consists of 15 residues. CDR1 MNHEY and CDR2 SVGAGI come from the germline V gene. Germline trimming cut 6 bases from V and 4 bases from J; bases unmatched to any gene: 11. This entry is derived from a study of blood T cell repertoires in COVID-19. Original methodology: Amplification from reference gene primers served as the basis for estimated nucleated cell counts. Data came from immunoSEQ multiplex PCR; TCRdb stores just in-frame clones and leaves some out. Clone size and the V and J calls come from that table; the DNA yielded D and trimming. The sample gives under 200,000 clones, about 80% of which show up once; 7.8% is in the top ten.

Sequencing used peripheral blood. This clonotype was obtained from a woman aged 55-69 years with COVID-19, enrolled during active disease. The V gene is TRBV6-5, the J gene TRBJ2-7, with TRBD1 matching 8 bases. The CDR3 DNA sequence: TGTGCCAGCAGGACCGCCGACAGGGGAGGATACGAGCAGTACTTC. Amino acid sequence: CASRTADRGGYEQYF.